The 3 T cell receptor beta chains listed next were all sequenced from one sample in a study of T cell changes during pregnancy in multiple sclerosis. The method was immunoSEQ multiplex PCR; TCRdb's version includes in-frame clones alone and lacks a portion of them. The sample lists approximately 89,000 clones; approximately 95% were seen once. The specimen comprised peripheral blood, sampled after pregnancy. All receptors derive from a female donor in good health, enrolled as a control in a pregnancy study.

J is TRBJ2-7 and V is TRBV7-2; TRBD1 matches at 7 bases. Unmatched junction bases numbered 4, after V lost 1 base and J lost 4 bases. CDR3 length: 14 amino acids. The germline V gene encodes CDR1 SGHTA and CDR2 FQGNSA. The CDR3 reads CASSLDRGPYEQYF. The CDR3 nucleotides are TGTGCCAGCAGCTTAGATAGGGGGCCGTACGAGCAGTACTTC.

The gene calls are TRBV4-2 and TRBJ2-1; D gene ambiguous. Trimming pared 1 base from V and 2 bases from J, leaving 15 bases between. The germline CDR1 and CDR2 sequences are LGHNA and YNFKEQ. CDR3 size: 17 residues. CDR3 in DNA: TGTGCCAGCAGCCAAGCTGCAACTACGGGTACCTACAATGAGCAGTTCTTC. Encoded protein: CASSQAATTGTYNEQFF.

The J gene is TRBJ2-1, the V gene TRBV4-1, with D perhaps TRBD2 (6 bases). Germline V gene data show CDR1 as MGHRA and CDR2 as YSYEKL. The V and J ends lost 1 base and 8 bases respectively, with 18 bases between them. The CDR3 runs 16 residues. The CDR3 DNA reads TGCGCCAGCAGCCAAGTAGTATTTCGGGGAGGAGATGAGCAGTTCTTC. Translating gives CASSQVVFRGGDEQFF.